A selection of T cell receptor beta chains follows, all from one sample in a study of CD8+ T cells in alopecia areata. TCRdb keeps only in-frame clones here, not all; method: immunoSEQ multiplex PCR. The sample records tens of thousands of clones, 55% to 75% being singletons. Sequenced material: CD8+ T cells sorted from blood, taken at week 4, from a patient treated with tofacitinib. The receptors originated from a human donor with alopecia areata. The conserved cysteine and the conserved F or W are not part of the CDR3 here. Each record gives: CDR3 protein, V gene, J gene, clone size. Part of the rows lack a size; the others show once, few, many or a class for expanded clones.

cdr3_aa: ASSQDLGRGSGPQH
v_call: TRBV4-3
j_call: TRBJ1-5
clone_size: NA

cdr3_aa: AAGSNEAF
v_call: TRBV6-6
j_call: TRBJ1-1
clone_size: NA

cdr3_aa: ASRYQGREDIQY
v_call: TRBV6-5
j_call: TRBJ2-4
clone_size: NA

cdr3_aa: ASSSGTGTGELF
v_call: TRBV5-6
j_call: TRBJ2-2
clone_size: NA

cdr3_aa: SGRTGETYEQY
v_call: TRBV29-1
j_call: TRBJ2-7
clone_size: NA

cdr3_aa: ASTPEQF
v_call: TRBV13
j_call: TRBJ2-1
clone_size: NA

cdr3_aa: ASSVDVGAYNEQF
v_call: TRBV9
j_call: TRBJ2-1
clone_size: NA

cdr3_aa: AWSVGNNEQY
v_call: TRBV30
j_call: TRBJ2-7
clone_size: NA

cdr3_aa: SVDGDWTGDGKLF
v_call: TRBV29-1
j_call: TRBJ1-4
clone_size: few

cdr3_aa: ASSLVRQRNQPQH
v_call: TRBV7-2
j_call: TRBJ1-5
clone_size: few

cdr3_aa: ASSQQNTGANVLT
v_call: TRBV4-3
j_call: TRBJ2-6
clone_size: medium-sized

cdr3_aa: ASSQLLGQTYEQF
v_call: TRBV4-1
j_call: TRBJ2-1
clone_size: NA

cdr3_aa: ASSQDWSLNYGYT
v_call: TRBV4-3
j_call: TRBJ1-2
clone_size: NA

cdr3_aa: ASSLTQGREQY
v_call: TRBV4-3
j_call: TRBJ2-7
clone_size: NA

cdr3_aa: ASSDEFRAGYEQY
v_call: TRBV25-1
j_call: TRBJ2-7
clone_size: NA

cdr3_aa: ASSQEWSPAKNTEAF
v_call: TRBV4-3
j_call: TRBJ1-1
clone_size: NA

cdr3_aa: AWSESLNTGELF
v_call: TRBV30
j_call: TRBJ2-2
clone_size: NA

cdr3_aa: ASSLDSNSNQPQH
v_call: TRBV7-9
j_call: TRBJ1-5
clone_size: NA

cdr3_aa: SVDPEDYGYT
v_call: TRBV29-1
j_call: TRBJ1-2
clone_size: NA

cdr3_aa: ASREEAGASYEQY
v_call: TRBV2
j_call: TRBJ2-7
clone_size: NA

cdr3_aa: ASSATANYGYT
v_call: TRBV9
j_call: TRBJ1-2
clone_size: NA

cdr3_aa: ASSQVLGYSEAF
v_call: TRBV4-2
j_call: TRBJ1-1
clone_size: NA

cdr3_aa: ASSLTRNTEAF
v_call: TRBV27
j_call: TRBJ1-1
clone_size: few

cdr3_aa: ASNPGLAGDDTQY
v_call: TRBV25-1
j_call: TRBJ2-3
clone_size: NA

cdr3_aa: ASSFERFDNEQF
v_call: TRBV5-1
j_call: TRBJ2-1
clone_size: few

cdr3_aa: SVEAVPGPQETQY
v_call: TRBV29-1
j_call: TRBJ2-5
clone_size: NA

cdr3_aa: ASSAYRGDSYNEQF
v_call: TRBV9
j_call: TRBJ2-1
clone_size: few

cdr3_aa: SVESGGADTGELF
v_call: TRBV29-1
j_call: TRBJ2-2
clone_size: NA

cdr3_aa: ASSYRGTGPEAF
v_call: TRBV6-5
j_call: TRBJ1-1
clone_size: NA

cdr3_aa: ASSSDWETEAF
v_call: TRBV7-9
j_call: TRBJ1-1
clone_size: NA

cdr3_aa: ASSLAGTDRPNQPQH
v_call: TRBV5-6
j_call: TRBJ1-5
clone_size: NA

cdr3_aa: ATRAGVDQETQY
v_call: TRBV19
j_call: TRBJ2-5
clone_size: NA

cdr3_aa: ASSPSRRHVVAKNIQY
v_call: TRBV13
j_call: TRBJ2-4
clone_size: NA

cdr3_aa: ASSLPPVGSNTEAF
v_call: TRBV28
j_call: TRBJ1-1
clone_size: NA

cdr3_aa: ASSPNRNTEAF
v_call: TRBV7-2
j_call: TRBJ1-1
clone_size: large

cdr3_aa: ASSGRSGTYEQY
v_call: TRBV9
j_call: TRBJ2-7
clone_size: NA

cdr3_aa: ASSTGTGADNEQF
v_call: TRBV5-1
j_call: TRBJ2-1
clone_size: NA

cdr3_aa: ASSQGTEAF
v_call: TRBV27
j_call: TRBJ1-1
clone_size: NA

cdr3_aa: AWSALGTGEETQY
v_call: TRBV30
j_call: TRBJ2-5
clone_size: NA

cdr3_aa: ASSFGDTEAF
v_call: TRBV7-9
j_call: TRBJ1-1
clone_size: NA

cdr3_aa: SVKGGARYEQY
v_call: TRBV29-1
j_call: TRBJ2-7
clone_size: few

cdr3_aa: SVQTSGGAFAEQF
v_call: TRBV29-1
j_call: TRBJ2-1
clone_size: NA

cdr3_aa: ASSYSWTLGTEAF
v_call: TRBV6-5
j_call: TRBJ1-1
clone_size: NA

cdr3_aa: ASSPGYITEAF
v_call: TRBV5-6
j_call: TRBJ1-1
clone_size: NA

cdr3_aa: ASSLNRGQGNIQY
v_call: TRBV7-2
j_call: TRBJ2-4
clone_size: NA